This is a list of T cell receptor beta chains from one sample in a study of T cells in narcolepsy. This table comes from immunoSEQ multiplex PCR, and its TCRdb copy is limited to in-frame clones, with some not included. The data hold around 20,000 clones, with around 92% observed a single time. The sample comprised CD45RA- memory CD4+ T cells from PBMCs. The receptors were gathered from a human donor with narcolepsy. Each CDR3 is given with its conserved first and last residue. Fields, in order: J gene, D gene, V gene, clone size, CDR3 protein, CDR3 DNA. D genes are given only for firm matches. Rows may omit the clone size; those that give it use once, few, many or a size class.

J: TRBJ2-3
D: -
V: TRBV18
size: -
CDR3: CASSPPAPRATDTQYF
DNA: TGTGCCAGCTCACCACCGGCCCCCAGGGCCACAGATACGCAGTATTTT

J: TRBJ2-2
D: -
V: TRBV19
size: -
CDR3: CASRGEIFRELFF
DNA: TGTGCCAGTAGGGGGGAAATCTTTAGGGAGCTGTTTTTT

J: TRBJ2-2
D: -
V: TRBV28
size: -
CDR3: CASSGGAANTGELFF
DNA: TGTGCCAGCTCAGGGGGGGCCGCGAACACCGGGGAGCTGTTTTTT

J: TRBJ2-7
D: -
V: TRBV7-8
size: -
CDR3: CASSQWENSYEQYF
DNA: TGTGCCAGCAGCCAGTGGGAGAACTCCTACGAGCAGTACTTC

J: TRBJ1-4
D: -
V: TRBV7-9
size: -
CDR3: CASSLGHVHEKLFF
DNA: TGTGCCAGCAGCTTAGGTCACGTGCATGAAAAACTGTTTTTT

J: TRBJ2-5
D: -
V: TRBV5-1
size: -
CDR3: CASSFGETQYF
DNA: TGCGCCAGCAGCTTCGGAGAGACCCAGTACTTC

J: TRBJ2-3
D: -
V: TRBV5-1
size: -
CDR3: CASSLARSTSTDTQYF
DNA: TGCGCCAGCAGCTTGGCGCGCAGCACCAGCACAGATACGCAGTATTTT

J: TRBJ1-1
D: -
V: TRBV19
size: -
CDR3: CASTIRGDTEAFF
DNA: TGTGCCAGTACCATCAGGGGAGACACTGAAGCTTTCTTT

J: TRBJ2-5
D: -
V: TRBV10-3
size: -
CDR3: CAISERETQYF
DNA: TGTGCCATCAGTGAGAGGGAGACCCAGTACTTC

J: TRBJ1-1
D: -
V: TRBV5-6
size: -
CDR3: CASSLPTLIRQSTEAFF
DNA: TGTGCCAGCAGCTTGCCTACGCTGATTCGACAGAGCACTGAAGCTTTCTTT

J: TRBJ1-4
D: -
V: TRBV28
size: -
CDR3: CASSLNGLGEKLFF
DNA: TGTGCCAGCAGTTTGAACGGGCTGGGTGAAAAACTGTTTTTT

J: TRBJ2-6
D: -
V: TRBV29-1
size: -
CDR3: CSVLGATGANVLTF
DNA: TGCAGCGTTTTAGGGGCAACGGGGGCCAACGTCCTGACTTTC

J: TRBJ2-7
D: -
V: TRBV9
size: -
CDR3: CASSVSGGTGTYEQYF
DNA: TGTGCCAGCAGCGTGTCGGGAGGGACAGGGACCTACGAGCAGTACTTC

J: TRBJ2-2
D: TRBD2
V: TRBV11-2
size: -
CDR3: CASSAPGLVRTGELFF
DNA: TGTGCCAGCAGCGCTCCGGGACTAGTAAGGACCGGGGAGCTGTTTTTT

J: TRBJ2-3
D: -
V: TRBV7-9
size: -
CDR3: CASQVDTQYF
DNA: TGTGCCAGCCAGGTGGATACGCAGTATTTT

J: TRBJ1-2
D: TRBD1
V: TRBV18
size: -
CDR3: CASSPGGDREYGYTF
DNA: TGTGCCAGCTCACCAGGGGGGGACAGGGAATATGGCTACACCTTC

J: TRBJ2-6
D: -
V: TRBV10-3
size: -
CDR3: CAISKTAGQNSGANVLTF
DNA: TGTGCCATCAGCAAGACGGCGGGACAAAACTCTGGGGCCAACGTCCTGACTTTC

J: TRBJ1-1
D: -
V: TRBV29-1
size: -
CDR3: CSVRQHGNTEAFF
DNA: TGCAGCGTCCGCCAGCACGGGAACACTGAAGCTTTCTTT

J: TRBJ2-1
D: TRBD2
V: TRBV7-9
size: -
CDR3: CASSPRTSGRKQFF
DNA: TGTGCCAGCAGCCCCAGGACTAGCGGGAGAAAGCAGTTCTTC

J: TRBJ1-1
D: -
V: TRBV10-3
size: few
CDR3: CAISEISNTEAFF
DNA: TGTGCCATCAGTGAAATCTCGAACACTGAAGCTTTCTTT

J: TRBJ1-1
D: -
V: TRBV10-3
size: -
CDR3: CAISYREEAFF
DNA: TGTGCCATCAGTTACAGGGAGGAGGCTTTCTTT

J: TRBJ2-7
D: TRBD1
V: TRBV18
size: -
CDR3: CASSPRTGTSYEQYF
DNA: TGTGCCAGCTCACCACGGACAGGTACGTCCTACGAGCAGTACTTC

J: TRBJ2-1
D: TRBD1
V: TRBV5-1
size: -
CDR3: CASSPGQLTNNEQFF
DNA: TGCGCCAGCAGCCCGGGACAGTTAACAAACAATGAGCAGTTCTTC

J: TRBJ2-7
D: -
V: TRBV6-5
size: -
CDR3: CASSDNYEQYF
DNA: TGTGCCAGCAGCGATAACTACGAGCAGTACTTC

J: TRBJ2-2
D: -
V: TRBV7-9
size: -
CDR3: CASSLALGTGYTGELFF
DNA: TGTGCCAGCAGCTTAGCGCTCGGAACAGGGTATACCGGGGAGCTGTTTTTT

J: TRBJ2-2
D: TRBD2
V: TRBV11-3
size: -
CDR3: CASSLASSGANTGELFF
DNA: TGTGCCAGCAGCCTCGCGAGCAGCGGGGCGAACACCGGGGAGCTGTTTTTT

J: TRBJ2-1
D: TRBD2
V: TRBV7-2
size: -
CDR3: CASSSGLAGVFEQFF
DNA: TGTGCCAGCAGCTCGGGACTAGCGGGAGTTTTTGAGCAGTTCTTC

J: TRBJ1-2
D: -
V: TRBV28
size: -
CDR3: CASSLYRGYTF
DNA: TGTGCCAGCAGTTTATACCGTGGCTACACCTTC

J: TRBJ2-7
D: -
V: TRBV10-3
size: few
CDR3: CAISESGIGVPYEQYF
DNA: TGTGCCATCAGTGAGTCCGGCATCGGGGTCCCCTACGAGCAGTACTTC

J: TRBJ2-3
D: TRBD2
V: TRBV14
size: -
CDR3: CASSQAGGQDTQYF
DNA: TGTGCCAGCAGCCAAGCGGGAGGACAAGATACGCAGTATTTT

J: TRBJ2-7
D: TRBD2
V: TRBV18
size: once
CDR3: CASSPQLAGGDEQYF
DNA: TGTGCCAGCTCACCCCAACTAGCGGGGGGGGACGAGCAGTACTTC

J: TRBJ2-1
D: TRBD2
V: TRBV4-1
size: -
CDR3: CASSSERDYNEQFF
DNA: TGCGCCAGCAGCTCTGAGCGGGACTACAATGAGCAGTTCTTC